This TCR beta chain was captured in a study of neoadjuvant anti-PD-1 for oral cavity cancer (dated by TCRdb to the early 2020s). Turning to the overall study: Before curative-intent surgical resection, most patients were given three to four biweekly doses of nivolumab at 3 mg/kg. Patients who did not progress were given a fourth nivolumab dose at about day 43 and had definitive surgical resection on days 50-56. Patients with complete response, partial response or stable disease by RECIST 1.1 were defined as responders, whereas patients with progression were defined as non-responders. The parent correlative cohort included over nine patients, with an approximately 33% response rate.

The sample's time point, from its label and the paper: before neoadjuvant nivolumab. Patients had been newly diagnosed with stage II-IVA oral cavity squamous cell carcinoma, and no prior systemic or radiation treatment had been given to the patients. The cohort was made up of patients with locally advanced, HPV-negative oral cavity squamous cell carcinoma. Peripheral blood mononuclear cells were analyzed directly, without maintenance or expansion in culture. Samples came from a longitudinal correlative study of a single-arm phase II trial of neoadjuvant nivolumab in oral cavity squamous cell carcinoma. Subject-matched pre- and post-treatment PBMCs and tumors from three responders and three non-responders were subjected to genomic DNA-based TCRbeta sequencing. Peripheral blood mononuclear cells were drawn once before nivolumab treatment and a second time after treatment, when surgery took place. The Maxwell RSC DNA from Cells kit was used to isolate genomic DNA from PBMCs.

For deep sequencing, each PBMC sample was run in six replicates, with libraries mostly built from approximately 0.45 ug of input genomic DNA. The immunoSEQ hsTCRbeta kit was used to prepare TCRbeta libraries, following the manufacturer's instructions. Sequencing of the completed libraries took place using an Illumina NovaSeq 6000 S4 flow cell after they had been pooled to about 3 nM. As for the original processing: The immunoSEQ Analyzer handled quality control and preprocessing of the raw data. The analysis was limited to productive rearrangements, and each clonotype was defined by a unique CDR3 amino acid sequence. Repertoire clonality was estimated as the Gini-Simpson index, computed with the R package tcR. Gini indices were compared with Student's t test, and associations with tumor size change were assessed by Pearson correlation. The table comes from immuneACCESS by way of TCRdb, which keeps in-frame sequences with V and J called. Part of the clones is missing from these tables; in studies checked, under half for an unresolved V gene and the rest for unknown reasons. The V and J calls and clone size come from that table; D and trimming were worked out from the DNA. The sample profile shows roughly 60,000 clones; under 85% of them were found once. The top ten hold 2.5% to 3% of the sample.

The germline V gene (reference sequence) gives CDR1 as MNHNY and CDR2 as SVGAGI. V drops 6 bases and J drops 5 bases, leaving 13 bases in between. The CDR3 covers 14 residues, taking in both the cysteine and the phenylalanine. CDR3 DNA is the only sequence kept; it has 42 bases, read in frame from the first base. Study-wide findings and limitations: Higher pretreatment blood TCRbeta clonality and lower post-treatment tumor TCRbeta clonality were correlated with higher pretreatment blood Treg/Th17 ratios. After neoadjuvant nivolumab, T cell clonality (Gini index) in PBMCs was significantly higher in non-responders than in responders. TCR analyses included only a few patients per response group, and the authors called for larger cohorts for validation.

With regard to this clone: Its target antigen remains unknown. The sample holds no much larger clone one base away, and base qualities are not on file.

The clonotype comes from a person aged 35 to 85 with oral cavity squamous cell carcinoma. The chain uses TRBV6-6 and TRBJ1-4; the D region possibly corresponds to TRBD1 (6 bases align). The sample in question was PBMCs, obtained before nivolumab (anti-PD-1) treatment. For the CDR3, the sequence is CASRPPGANEKLFF. The nucleotide sequence reads TGTGCCAGCAGGCCCCCGGGGGCAAATGAAAAACTGTTTTTT.